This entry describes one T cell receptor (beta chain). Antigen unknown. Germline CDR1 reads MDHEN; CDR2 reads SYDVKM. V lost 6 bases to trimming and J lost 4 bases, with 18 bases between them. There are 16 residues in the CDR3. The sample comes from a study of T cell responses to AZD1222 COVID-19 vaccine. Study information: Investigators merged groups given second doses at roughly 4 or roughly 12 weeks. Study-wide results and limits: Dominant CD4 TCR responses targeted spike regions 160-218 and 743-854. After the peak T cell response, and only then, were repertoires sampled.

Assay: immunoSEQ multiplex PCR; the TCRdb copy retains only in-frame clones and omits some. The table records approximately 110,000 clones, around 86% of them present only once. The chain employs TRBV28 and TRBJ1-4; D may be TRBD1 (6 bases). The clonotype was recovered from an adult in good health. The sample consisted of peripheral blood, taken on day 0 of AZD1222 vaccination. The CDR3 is CASRHLVGGNNEKLFF. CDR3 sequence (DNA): TGTGCCAGCAGACATTTGGTAGGGGGGAATAATGAAAAACTGTTTTTT.